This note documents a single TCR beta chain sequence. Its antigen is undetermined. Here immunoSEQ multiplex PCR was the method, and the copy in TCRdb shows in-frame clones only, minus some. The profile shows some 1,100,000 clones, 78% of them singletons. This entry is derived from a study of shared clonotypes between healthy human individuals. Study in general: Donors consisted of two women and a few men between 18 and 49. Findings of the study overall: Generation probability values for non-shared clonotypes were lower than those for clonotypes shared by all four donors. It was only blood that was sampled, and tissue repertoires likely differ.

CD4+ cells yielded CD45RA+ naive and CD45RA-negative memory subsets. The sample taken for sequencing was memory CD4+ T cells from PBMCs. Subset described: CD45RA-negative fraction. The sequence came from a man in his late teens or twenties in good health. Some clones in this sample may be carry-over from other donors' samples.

CDR3 region: CASSDWISGNTIYF. The CDR3, as DNA: TGTGCCAGCAGTGATTGGATCTCTGGAAACACCATATATTTT. This rearrangement joins TRBV2 to TRBJ1-3; D is unresolved. Germline loops: CDR1 SNHLY, CDR2 FYNNEI. The germline V and J ends were trimmed by 3 bases and 0 bases, with 6 bases remaining between them. The CDR3 contains 14 residues.